Sequencing of this T cell receptor (beta chain) was carried out in a study of breast tumors, draining lymph nodes, adjacent tissues. In TCRdb, the multiplex PCR reads were re-called with MiXCR into one record per CDR3 protein. The sample has 150,000 to 200,000 distinct CDR3 sequences; roughly 35% are singletons. Regarding the study as a whole: The data were judged consistent with most tumor T cells coming from lymph node and expanding in tumor. Tumor repertoires ranked between lymph nodes and nontumor tissue in diversity, with V and J gene preferences. Data only fit, rather than demonstrated, lymph node origin of most tumor T cells.

With regard to this clonotype: The antigen remains undetermined. One junction end does not reproduce the germline sequence, and a read error may be involved.

CDR1 and CDR2 from the germline V gene are WSHSY and SAAADI. CDR3 length: 17 residues. Axillary draining lymph nodes of breast cancer patients supplied the node samples. The sample consisted of axillary lymph node tissue. V gene TRBV10-2 combines with J gene TRBJ1-6; possible D gene TRBD1, 5 bases. The clonotype originates from a female donor with breast cancer. Some clones in this sample may be carry-over from other donors' samples. In DNA form, the CDR3 reads TGTGCCAGCAACGCCGGGACCGGGAGCTCCTATAATTCACCCCTCCACTTT. Encoded protein: CASNAGTGSSYNSPLHF.